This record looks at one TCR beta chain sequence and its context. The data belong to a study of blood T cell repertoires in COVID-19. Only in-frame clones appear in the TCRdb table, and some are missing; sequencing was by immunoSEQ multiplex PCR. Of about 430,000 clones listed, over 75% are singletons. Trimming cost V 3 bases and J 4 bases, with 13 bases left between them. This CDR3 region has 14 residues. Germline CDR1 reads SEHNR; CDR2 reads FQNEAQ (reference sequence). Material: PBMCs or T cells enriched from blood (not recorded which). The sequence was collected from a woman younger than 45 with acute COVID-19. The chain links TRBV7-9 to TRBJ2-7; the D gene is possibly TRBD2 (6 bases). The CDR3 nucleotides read TGTGCCAGCAGCTTCCCGGGGGAATCTTACGAGCAGTACTTC. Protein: CASSFPGESYEQYF. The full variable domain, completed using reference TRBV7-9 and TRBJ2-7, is DTGVSQNPRHKITKRGQNVTFRCDPISEHNRLYWYRQTLGQGPEFLTYFQNEAQLEKSRLLSDRFSAERPKGSFSTLEIQRTEQGDSAMYLCASSFPGESYEQYFGPGTRLTVT.